The rows below give T cell receptor beta chains drawn from one sample of a study of identical twins. Each CDR3 protein is one row after TCRdb ran MiXCR on the 5' RACE reads. This table has approximately 1.8 million distinct CDR3 sequences, less than 40% appearing once. The sequencing input was cord blood. These receptors were taken from a newborn girl in good health. Each CDR3 is given with its conserved first and last residue. D genes are given only for firm matches. Some rows mark clone size as missing; the rest say once, few, many or name a class of expanded clone.

V gene: TRBV28; CDR3 length: 17; D gene: NA; J gene: TRBJ1-3; clone size: NA; CDR3 protein: CASSLWGRGGSGNTIYF; CDR3 DNA: TGTGCCAGCAGCTTATGGGGGCGGGGGGGCTCTGGAAACACCATATATTTT
V gene: TRBV12-3/TRBV12-4; CDR3 length: 16; D gene: TRBD1; J gene: TRBJ1-2; clone size: few; CDR3 protein: CARALRAQGVDYGYTF; CDR3 DNA: TGTGCCAGGGCCCTACGCGCACAGGGGGTAGACTATGGCTACACCTTC
V gene: TRBV7-9; CDR3 length: 14; D gene: TRBD1; J gene: TRBJ1-6; clone size: NA; CDR3 protein: CASSGTGVNSPLHF; CDR3 DNA: TGTGCCAGCAGCGGGACAGGGGTAAATTCACCCCTCCACTTT
V gene: TRBV5-1; CDR3 length: 15; D gene: TRBD1; J gene: TRBJ1-3; clone size: NA; CDR3 protein: CASSFDRGSGNTIYF; CDR3 DNA: TGCGCCAGCAGCTTTGACAGGGGCTCTGGAAACACCATATATTTT
V gene: TRBV25-1; CDR3 length: 16; D gene: NA; J gene: TRBJ1-3; clone size: NA; CDR3 protein: CASSGGGQGSGNTIYF; CDR3 DNA: TGTGCCAGCAGTGGCGGTGGGCAGGGCTCTGGAAACACCATATATTTT
V gene: TRBV7-8; CDR3 length: 15; D gene: TRBD2; J gene: TRBJ2-1; clone size: few; CDR3 protein: CASSLEATSGPQQFF; CDR3 DNA: TGTGCCAGCAGCTTAGAGGCAACTAGCGGCCCCCAGCAGTTCTTC
V gene: TRBV2; CDR3 length: 14; D gene: NA; J gene: TRBJ1-2; clone size: many; CDR3 protein: CASSEVLTNYGYTF; CDR3 DNA: TGTGCCAGCAGTGAAGTGCTCACCAACTATGGCTACACCTTC
V gene: TRBV20-1; CDR3 length: 15; D gene: TRBD2; J gene: TRBJ2-5; clone size: NA; CDR3 protein: CSARRASGDQETQYF; CDR3 DNA: TGCAGTGCTAGGAGGGCTAGCGGGGACCAAGAGACCCAGTACTTC
V gene: TRBV24-1; CDR3 length: 14; D gene: TRBD1; J gene: TRBJ2-3; clone size: few; CDR3 protein: CATRGTGGLDTQYF; CDR3 DNA: TGTGCCACCAGGGGGACAGGGGGACTAGATACGCAGTATTTT
V gene: TRBV5-8; CDR3 length: 16; D gene: NA; J gene: TRBJ1-5; clone size: NA; CDR3 protein: CASSLLAVYSNQPQHF; CDR3 DNA: TGTGCCAGCAGCTTGCTGGCAGTCTATAGCAATCAGCCCCAGCATTTT
V gene: TRBV5-1; CDR3 length: 17; D gene: NA; J gene: TRBJ1-1; clone size: NA; CDR3 protein: CASSRGTVPGLNTEAFF; CDR3 DNA: TGCGCCAGCAGCAGGGGGACCGTCCCCGGGCTGAACACTGAAGCTTTCTTT
V gene: TRBV7-9; CDR3 length: 13; D gene: NA; J gene: TRBJ2-1; clone size: NA; CDR3 protein: CASSLGGYDEQFF; CDR3 DNA: TGTGCCAGCAGCTTAGGCGGGTATGATGAGCAGTTCTTC
V gene: TRBV7-7; CDR3 length: 15; D gene: NA; J gene: TRBJ2-3; clone size: NA; CDR3 protein: CASSLAGANTDTQYF; CDR3 DNA: TGTGCCAGCAGCTTAGCGGGGGCCAACACAGATACGCAGTATTTT
V gene: TRBV9; CDR3 length: 14; D gene: NA; J gene: TRBJ1-2; clone size: few; CDR3 protein: CASGDGGHNYGYTF; CDR3 DNA: TGTGCCAGCGGAGATGGGGGGCACAACTATGGCTACACCTTC
V gene: TRBV18; CDR3 length: 13; D gene: NA; J gene: TRBJ1-2; clone size: NA; CDR3 protein: CASSPPISGGYTF; CDR3 DNA: TGTGCCAGCTCGCCACCGATCTCAGGAGGCTACACCTTC
V gene: TRBV5-1; CDR3 length: 15; D gene: NA; J gene: TRBJ1-2; clone size: NA; CDR3 protein: CASSLASQVPYGYTF; CDR3 DNA: TGCGCCAGCAGCTTGGCCTCACAGGTCCCCTATGGCTACACCTTC
V gene: TRBV6-6; CDR3 length: 15; D gene: NA; J gene: TRBJ1-4; clone size: few; CDR3 protein: CATSEGDVGNEKLFF; CDR3 DNA: TGTGCCACCTCGGAAGGGGACGTGGGAAATGAAAAACTGTTTTTT
V gene: TRBV20-1; CDR3 length: 16; D gene: NA; J gene: TRBJ2-1; clone size: few; CDR3 protein: CSARPQGPPPYNEQFF; CDR3 DNA: TGCAGTGCTAGACCTCAGGGCCCGCCCCCCTACAATGAGCAGTTCTTC
V gene: TRBV6-5; CDR3 length: 13; D gene: TRBD2; J gene: TRBJ2-1; clone size: few; CDR3 protein: CASRLAGGPEQFF; CDR3 DNA: TGTGCCAGCAGACTAGCGGGAGGGCCTGAGCAGTTCTTC
V gene: TRBV4-2; CDR3 length: 14; D gene: NA; J gene: TRBJ2-5; clone size: few; CDR3 protein: CASSPETGGRTQYF; CDR3 DNA: TGTGCCAGCAGCCCAGAGACAGGAGGGCGAACCCAGTACTTC
V gene: TRBV30; CDR3 length: 13; D gene: NA; J gene: TRBJ1-2; clone size: NA; CDR3 protein: CAWSVLEGAGYTF; CDR3 DNA: TGTGCCTGGAGTGTACTTGAAGGGGCTGGCTACACCTTC
V gene: TRBV28; CDR3 length: 19; D gene: TRBD1; J gene: TRBJ2-3; clone size: few; CDR3 protein: CASSHFRQGVEPSTDTQYF; CDR3 DNA: TGTGCCAGCAGTCACTTCCGACAGGGGGTGGAACCTAGCACAGATACGCAGTATTTT
V gene: TRBV20-1; CDR3 length: 14; D gene: NA; J gene: TRBJ2-5; clone size: once; CDR3 protein: CSARPRTLRETQYF; CDR3 DNA: TGCAGTGCTAGACCCCGGACCCTCAGGGAGACCCAGTACTTC
V gene: TRBV13; CDR3 length: 15; D gene: NA; J gene: TRBJ2-5; clone size: NA; CDR3 protein: CASSLGAEISNEQYF; CDR3 DNA: TGTGCCAGCAGCTTAGGCGCGGAGATATCCAATGAGCAGTACTTC
V gene: TRBV12-3/TRBV12-4; CDR3 length: 14; D gene: NA; J gene: TRBJ1-1; clone size: few; CDR3 protein: CASSLAPRNTEAFF; CDR3 DNA: TGTGCCAGCAGTTTAGCCCCGAGAAACACTGAAGCTTTCTTT
V gene: TRBV3-1; CDR3 length: 15; D gene: NA; J gene: TRBJ1-5; clone size: NA; CDR3 protein: CASSESSWGSQPQHF; CDR3 DNA: TGTGCCAGCAGCGAGTCGTCGTGGGGTTCTCAGCCCCAGCATTTT
V gene: TRBV3-1; CDR3 length: 14; D gene: NA; J gene: TRBJ2-7; clone size: few; CDR3 protein: CASSPADSSYEQYF; CDR3 DNA: TGTGCCAGCAGCCCAGCTGACAGCTCCTACGAGCAGTACTTC
V gene: TRBV13; CDR3 length: 15; D gene: TRBD1; J gene: TRBJ2-4; clone size: NA; CDR3 protein: CASSRLGTGVWEQYF; CDR3 DNA: TGTGCCAGCAGTCGCCTCGGGACAGGGGTTTGGGAGCAGTACTTC
V gene: TRBV12-3/TRBV12-4; CDR3 length: 15; D gene: NA; J gene: TRBJ2-7; clone size: NA; CDR3 protein: CASSLAGFGVYEQYF; CDR3 DNA: TGTGCCAGCAGTTTAGCCGGGTTCGGGGTTTACGAGCAGTACTTC
V gene: TRBV24-1; CDR3 length: 18; D gene: TRBD2; J gene: TRBJ2-3; clone size: NA; CDR3 protein: CATSDSVGGEERTDTQYF; CDR3 DNA: TGTGCCACCAGTGATTCTGTGGGAGGGGAGGAAAGGACAGATACGCAGTATTTT
V gene: TRBV9; CDR3 length: 16; D gene: NA; J gene: TRBJ2-7; clone size: few; CDR3 protein: CASSVALGGPVYEQYF; CDR3 DNA: TGTGCCAGCAGCGTAGCTCTGGGGGGACCGGTATACGAGCAGTACTTC
V gene: TRBV18; CDR3 length: 15; D gene: NA; J gene: TRBJ2-4; clone size: NA; CDR3 protein: CASSPDTPLDNEQYF; CDR3 DNA: TGTGCCAGCTCACCAGACACTCCACTAGACAATGAGCAGTACTTC
V gene: TRBV7-2; CDR3 length: 16; D gene: TRBD2; J gene: TRBJ2-1; clone size: NA; CDR3 protein: CASSSGAASGYNEQFF; CDR3 DNA: TGTGCCAGCAGCTCCGGAGCGGCTAGCGGTTACAATGAGCAGTTCTTC
V gene: TRBV15; CDR3 length: 14; D gene: TRBD2; J gene: TRBJ2-1; clone size: NA; CDR3 protein: CATSRASGMASRFF; CDR3 DNA: TGTGCCACCAGCAGGGCTAGCGGGATGGCCTCACGGTTCTTC
V gene: TRBV28; CDR3 length: 15; D gene: NA; J gene: TRBJ2-7; clone size: NA; CDR3 protein: CASSNGATYSYEQYF; CDR3 DNA: TGTGCCAGCAGTAACGGTGCTACTTACTCCTACGAGCAGTACTTC
V gene: TRBV20-1; CDR3 length: 11; D gene: NA; J gene: TRBJ1-2; clone size: once; CDR3 protein: CSAFLSYGYTF; CDR3 DNA: TGCAGTGCTTTCCTGTCGTATGGCTACACCTTC
V gene: TRBV4-2; CDR3 length: 16; D gene: TRBD2; J gene: TRBJ2-2; clone size: NA; CDR3 protein: CASGQLLAGDTGELFF; CDR3 DNA: TGTGCCAGCGGCCAATTACTAGCGGGAGACACCGGGGAGCTGTTTTTT
V gene: TRBV7-9; CDR3 length: 18; D gene: TRBD2; J gene: TRBJ2-7; clone size: NA; CDR3 protein: CASSPRTSGRAPPYEQYF; CDR3 DNA: TGTGCCAGCAGCCCCCGGACTAGCGGGAGGGCCCCCCCCTACGAGCAGTACTTC
V gene: TRBV11-2; CDR3 length: 16; D gene: TRBD2; J gene: TRBJ2-5; clone size: NA; CDR3 protein: CASSPLSGRAYNEQYF; CDR3 DNA: TGTGCCAGCAGCCCCCTTAGCGGGAGGGCATACAATGAGCAGTACTTC
V gene: TRBV30; CDR3 length: 14; D gene: TRBD1; J gene: TRBJ2-7; clone size: once; CDR3 protein: CAWDRQGLYNEQYF; CDR3 DNA: TGTGCCTGGGACCGACAGGGCCTATACAATGAGCAGTACTTC